The 20 T cell receptor beta chains in this list originate from one sample, sequenced in a study of T-cell memory formation after mild COVID-19. From the 5' RACE reads, TCRdb called clonotypes with MiXCR, one entry per CDR3 protein. The table lists more than 200,000 distinct CDR3 sequences, about 15% of them singletons, with 3.5% in the top ten. The source material was PBMCs or a T cell subset sorted from them (not recorded which). The receptors were gathered from a man aged 18 to 35 who had mild COVID-19 (a few samples of this study predate the infection). Cell type and time point are not known.

There are many counts of this clonotype. This chain uses TRBV2 with TRBJ1-5, with D maybe TRBD1 (6 bases). The CDR3 is made up of 14 amino acids. Germline V gene sequence: CDR1 SNHLY, CDR2 FYNNEI. Trimming took 2 bases from V and 7 from J, leaving 12 bases between them. CDR3 nucleotide sequence: TGTGCCAGCAGTGAACTAGAGGGGGGGCAGCCCCAGCATTTT. Amino acid sequence: CASSELEGGQPQHF.

This clonotype appeared a few times. The rearrangement uses TRBV7-2 and TRBJ1-5, with no clear D. Germline CDR1 SGHTA, CDR2 FQGNSA. The CDR3 is 13 residues long. V shed 5 bases and J shed 2 bases, with 7 bases lying between them. The CDR3 DNA is TGTGCCAGCAGCCCCCATGGCAATCAGCCCCAGCATTTT. Its protein is CASSPHGNQPQHF.

This clonotype showed up just a few times. The chain joins TRBV5-1 to TRBJ1-4, with 7 bases aligning to TRBD1. The length of the CDR3 is 16 residues. V was clipped by 2 bases and J by 4 bases; unmatched bases: 8. Germline-derived CDR1 and CDR2 are SGHRS and YFSETQ. The CDR3 nucleotides are TGCGCCAGCAGCTTATTCGACAGGGCCCTTAATGAAAAACTGTTTTTT. This translates into CASSLFDRALNEKLFF.

The V and J genes are TRBV5-4 and TRBJ2-3; D is possibly TRBD2 (5 bases). This CDR3 is 14 amino acids long. V was shortened by 4 bases and J by 4 bases, with 13 bases between the two germline ends. Germline V gives CDR1 SGHNT, CDR2 YYREEE (reference sequence). CDR3 in DNA: TGTGCCAGCAGCCTACGGACTGTCGCAGATACGCAGTATTTT. This translates into CASSLRTVADTQYF.

This clonotype came up a few times. The chain is built from TRBV7-9 and TRBJ1-3; D unclear. Germline CDR1 SEHNR, CDR2 FQNEAQ (reference sequence). V dropped 11 bases and J dropped 4 bases, with 18 bases sitting between them. The CDR3 has 14 amino acids. The CDR3 region has the DNA TGTGCCTCCTGGGTTTCGGGAGTCGGAAACACCATATATTTT. Its translation is CASWVSGVGNTIYF.

The chain carries TRBV2 and TRBJ1-1, with D possibly being TRBD1 (5 bases). Germline assignment: CDR1 SNHLY and CDR2 FYNNEI. This CDR3 has 13 amino acids. The V end lost 4 bases, the J end lost 4 bases, and 10 bases lay between the germline ends. The DNA of the CDR3 is TGTGCCAGCAGTGGGGAGAGGGGCACTGAAGCTTTCTTT. Translating gives CASSGERGTEAFF.

This clonotype was detected a few times. The chain carries TRBV4-3 and TRBJ1-6; tentative D call: TRBD1 (5 bases). V was clipped by 0 bases and J by 4 bases, with 10 bases between them. The CDR3 has 16 amino acids. The germline V gene has CDR1 LGHNA and CDR2 YSLEER. CDR3 in amino acids: CASSQESTVYNSPLHF. CDR3 DNA sequence: TGCGCCAGCAGCCAAGAGTCGACAGTTTATAATTCACCCCTCCACTTT.

The chain joins TRBV29-1 to TRBJ1-4; D may be TRBD1 (5 bases). CDR3 length: 13 residues. Germline values: CDR1 SQVTM, CDR2 ANQGSEA. With 5 bases removed from V and 7 bases from J, the gap between germline ends came to 14 bases. In DNA, the CDR3 is TGCAGCGTTCGACAGTCCCAGTTTGAAAAACTGTTTTTT. Translation gives CSVRQSQFEKLFF.

This chain links TRBV24-1 with TRBJ2-2, with D tentatively TRBD1 (6 bases). The CDR3 covers 17 residues. The germline V gene encodes CDR1 KGHDR and CDR2 SFDVKD. Trimming left V 0 bases short and J 2 bases short, with 12 bases between. The CDR3 sequence: CATSDLGMGANTGELFF. The CDR3 nucleotides read TGTGCCACCAGTGATTTGGGTATGGGGGCTAACACCGGGGAGCTGTTTTTT.

This sequence joins TRBV20-1 and TRBJ2-1; 10 nucleotides align to TRBD2. Germline V gives CDR1 DFQATT, CDR2 SNEGSKA (reference sequence). V lost 0 bases and J lost 6; bases outside the gene matches: 8. The CDR3 runs to 16 residues. In DNA form, the CDR3 reads TGCAGTGCTAGAGATGCTAGCGGGGGACTAGGCAATGAGCAGTTCTTC. Its protein is CSARDASGGLGNEQFF.

This clonotype has just a few counts. V gene TRBV6-1 combines with J gene TRBJ2-7; D is uncertain. CDR3 size: 14 residues. V lost 1 base and J lost 5, with 12 bases in between. The germline V gene has CDR1 MNHNS and CDR2 SASEGT. The CDR3 region has the DNA TGTGCCAGCAGTGAAGGGAGTAGCTTCGACGAGCAGTACTTC. This translates into CASSEGSSFDEQYF.

This clonotype was counted between two and nine times. The chain is built from TRBV7-6 and TRBJ1-2, with D hard to call. CDR3 length: 13 amino acids. V gave up 4 bases and J gave up 0 bases, with 6 bases separating them. CDR1 and CDR2 (germline): SGHVS, FNYEAQ. CDR3 amino acids: CASSSGANYGYTF. DNA of the CDR3: TGTGCCAGCAGCTCCGGGGCTAACTATGGCTACACCTTC.

This clonotype was detected a few times. The rearrangement links TRBV5-5 to TRBJ2-3; D is unresolved. The CDR3 is 13 amino acids. Trimming cost V 0 bases and J 8 bases, with 10 bases left between them. The germline gives CDR1 SGHKS, CDR2 YYEKEE (reference sequence). This chain's CDR3 is CASSLGLAGTQYF. The CDR3 nucleotides are TGTGCCAGCAGCTTGGGGCTCGCTGGTACGCAGTATTTT.

The chain carries TRBV6-5 and TRBJ2-7; D remains ambiguous. The CDR3 covers 15 residues. V dropped 0 bases and J dropped 4 bases, with 13 bases sitting between them. Germline V gene data show CDR1 as MNHEY and CDR2 as SVGAGI. The CDR3 DNA is TGTGCCAGCAGTTACTCGATTGGTGTAGCATACGAGCAGTACTTC. Translated: CASSYSIGVAYEQYF.

This clonotype has a count of ten or more. The chain links TRBV7-2 to TRBJ2-3; D may be TRBD2 (6 bases). The germline gives CDR1 SGHTA, CDR2 FQGNSA. Trimming pared 3 bases from V and 0 bases from J, leaving 13 bases between. CDR3 length: 16 residues. The CDR3 DNA reads as TGTGCCAGCAGCTTCCCGCCGGGGGTAAGCACAGATACGCAGTATTTT. Protein product: CASSFPPGVSTDTQYF.

The sample holds a few counts of this clonotype. The chain links TRBV24-1 to TRBJ1-6, with no clear D. V was pared by 3 bases and J by 5 bases, with 7 bases between. CDR3 length: 14 amino acids. Germline lookup yields CDR1 KGHDR and CDR2 SFDVKD. The DNA for the CDR3 is TGTGCCACCAGTGATGGCAGAGATAATTCACCCCTCCACTTT. It yields the protein CATSDGRDNSPLHF.

The rearrangement joins TRBV6-2 or TRBV6-3 to TRBJ1-1; maybe TRBD1 (5 bases). Looked up from germline, CDR1 is MNHEY and CDR2 is SVGEGT. CDR3 size: 15 residues. V lost 3 bases and J lost 6, with 17 bases in between. CDR3 in amino acids: CASSYPGSRDAEAFF. The CDR3 DNA is TGTGCCAGCAGTTATCCGGGGTCCAGGGACGCTGAAGCTTTCTTT.

The chain links TRBV3-1 to TRBJ1-6, with TRBD1 matching over 9 bases. The V gene end was trimmed by 5 bases and the J gene end by 8 bases; junction bases not matched to a gene: 7. CDR3 size: 15 residues. Per germline, CDR1 LGHDT and CDR2 YNNKEL (reference sequence). CDR3 sequence reads: CASSTGTGTDSPLHF. CDR3 nucleotides: TGTGCCAGCAGCACAGGGACAGGGACTGATTCACCCCTCCACTTT.

V usage is TRBV15 and J usage is TRBJ2-2, with 7 bases aligning to TRBD1. Per the germline V gene, CDR1 is LNHNV and CDR2 is YYDKDF (reference sequence). The CDR3 is 14 amino acids. The V segment lost 5 bases and the J segment 1 base; nucleotides outside the gene matches: 1. CDR3 loop: CATSPGGNTGELFF. Written as DNA, the CDR3 is TGTGCCACCAGCCCAGGGGGGAACACCGGGGAGCTGTTTTTT.

CDR3 sequence reads: CASSLGGGPTWELFF. The CDR3 region has the DNA TGTGCCAGCAGCTTAGGTGGGGGGCCGACCTGGGAGCTGTTTTTT. The genes are TRBV7-9 and TRBJ2-2; D could derive from TRBD1 or TRBD2 (6 bases each). The length of the CDR3 is 15 residues. CDR1 SEHNR and CDR2 FQNEAQ come from the germline V gene (reference sequence). V lost 1 base and J lost 9, with 15 bases in between.